This TCR beta chain was captured in a study of shared clonotypes between healthy human individuals. Findings and caveats of the study: The genetic and exposure-history diversity represented was limited by few donors.

Healthy adults negative for HIV, lacking recent acute infections or vaccinations, served as donors. On this clone itself: Its antigen is currently unknown.

The protocol was immunoSEQ multiplex PCR, while the TCRdb copy is restricted to in-frame clones and leaves out a portion. The data contain under 130,000 clones, less than 75% of them seen just once; the ten biggest clones take up around 26%. Trimming stripped 3 bases from V and 2 bases from J, with 11 bases between. The CDR3 totals 14 residues. Looked up from germline, CDR1 is LGHNA and CDR2 is YNFKEQ. The sample was memory CD8+ T cells sorted from blood. Stated subset: CD45RO+ cells pooled with CCR7-negative TemRA cells. V and J are TRBV4-2 and TRBJ2-7; no reliable D call. The receptor was derived from a woman in her twenties or thirties in good health. The CDR3 region has the DNA TGTGCCAGCAGCCAGGATATTTCAGCCTACGAGCAGTACTTC. Translated, it gives CASSQDISAYEQYF.